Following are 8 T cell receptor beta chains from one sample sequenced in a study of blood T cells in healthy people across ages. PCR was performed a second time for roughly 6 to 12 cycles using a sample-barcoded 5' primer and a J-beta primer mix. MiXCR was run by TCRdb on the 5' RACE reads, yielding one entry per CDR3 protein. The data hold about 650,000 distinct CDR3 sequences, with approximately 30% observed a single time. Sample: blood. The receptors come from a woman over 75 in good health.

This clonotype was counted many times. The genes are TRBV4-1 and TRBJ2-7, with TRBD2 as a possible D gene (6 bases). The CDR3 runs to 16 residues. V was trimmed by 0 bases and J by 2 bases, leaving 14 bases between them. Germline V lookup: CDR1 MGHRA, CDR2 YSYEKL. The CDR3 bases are TGCGCCAGCAGCCAAGATCGGGGGAGGCCCCCCTACGAGCAGTACTTC. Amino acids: CASSQDRGRPPYEQYF.

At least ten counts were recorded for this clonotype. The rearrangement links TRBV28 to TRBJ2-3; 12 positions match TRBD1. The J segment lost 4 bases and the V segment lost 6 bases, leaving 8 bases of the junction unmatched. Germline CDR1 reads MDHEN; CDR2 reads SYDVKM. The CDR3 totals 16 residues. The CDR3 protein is CASRGQGAEAADTQYF. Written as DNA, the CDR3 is TGTGCCAGCAGGGGACAGGGGGCGGAAGCGGCAGATACGCAGTATTTT.

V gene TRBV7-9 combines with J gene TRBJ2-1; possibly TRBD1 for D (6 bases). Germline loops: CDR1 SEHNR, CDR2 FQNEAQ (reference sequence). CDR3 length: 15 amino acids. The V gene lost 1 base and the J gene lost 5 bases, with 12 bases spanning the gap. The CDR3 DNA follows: TGTGCCAGCAGCTTAGGAGATGGGGGCCACAATGAGCAGTTCTTC. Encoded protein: CASSLGDGGHNEQFF.

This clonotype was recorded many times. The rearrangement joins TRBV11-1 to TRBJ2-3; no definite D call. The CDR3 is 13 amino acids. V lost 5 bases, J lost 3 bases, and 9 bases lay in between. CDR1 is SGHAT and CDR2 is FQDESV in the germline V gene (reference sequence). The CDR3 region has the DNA TGTGCCAGCAGCCTGGAGTGGACAGATACGCAGTATTTT. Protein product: CASSLEWTDTQYF.

The CDR3 is CAWRGQVNTEAFF. In DNA, the CDR3 is TGTGCCTGGAGAGGGCAGGTGAACACTGAAGCTTTCTTT. The rearrangement joins TRBV30 to TRBJ1-1; no clear D gene. V lost 3 bases and J lost 0, with 8 bases in between. This CDR3 is built from 13 residues. CDR1 and CDR2 from the germline V gene are GTSNPN and SVGIG (reference sequence).

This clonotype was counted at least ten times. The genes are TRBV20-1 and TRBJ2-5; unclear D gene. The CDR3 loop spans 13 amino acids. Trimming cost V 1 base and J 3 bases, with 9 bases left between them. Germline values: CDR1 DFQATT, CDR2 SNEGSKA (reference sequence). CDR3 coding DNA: TGCAGTGCTAGAGCCGACCCGAAAGAGACCCAGTACTTC. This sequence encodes CSARADPKETQYF.

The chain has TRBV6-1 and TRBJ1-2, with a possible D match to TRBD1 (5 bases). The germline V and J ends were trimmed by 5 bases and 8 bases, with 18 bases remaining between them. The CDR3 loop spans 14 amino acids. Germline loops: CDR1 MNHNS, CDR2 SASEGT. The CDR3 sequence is CASSRTQGSGGYTF. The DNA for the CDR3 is TGTGCCAGCAGTAGGACCCAGGGTTCAGGCGGCTACACCTTC.

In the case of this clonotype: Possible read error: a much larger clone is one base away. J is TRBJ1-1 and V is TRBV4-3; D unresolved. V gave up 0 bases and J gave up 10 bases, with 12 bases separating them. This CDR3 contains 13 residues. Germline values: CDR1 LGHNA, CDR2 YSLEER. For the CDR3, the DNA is TGCGCCAGCAGCCAAGAGAGGAGTGAAGGAGCTTTCTTT. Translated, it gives CASSQERSEGAFF.